A single sample is the source of the 19 T cell receptor beta chains below, sequenced in a study of blood T cell repertoires in COVID-19. Here immunoSEQ multiplex PCR was the method, and the copy in TCRdb shows in-frame clones only, minus some. The sample gives under 300,000 clones, 83% of which show up once; over 4.5% is in the top ten. The material sequenced was peripheral blood. All receptors derive from a human donor in a cohort sampled during active COVID-19.

This clone was detected only once. This rearrangement joins TRBV2 to TRBJ1-6; possible D gene TRBD1, 5 bases. Germline V lookup: CDR1 SNHLY, CDR2 FYNNEI. V was clipped by 5 bases and J by 7 bases, with 12 bases between them. The CDR3 is 14 residues long. The CDR3 DNA reads TGTGCCAGCAGTCGGTCCGGGGGGAATTCACCCCTCCACTTT. This gives the protein CASSRSGGNSPLHF. Full variable domain (outside the CDR3, taken from reference TRBV2 and TRBJ1-6): EPEVTQTPSHQVTQMGQEVILRCVPISNHLYFYWYRQILGQKVEFLVSFYNNEISEKSEIFDDQFSVERPDGSNFTLKIRSTKLEDSAMYFCASSRSGGNSPLHFGNGTRLTVT.

Comments on this clone: This sample also contains other DNA sequences that code for the same CDR3. The genes are TRBV28 and TRBJ2-5; 9 nucleotides line up with TRBD1. The trim removed 4 bases at V and 4 bases at J, leaving 4 bases unmatched. The CDR3 loop spans 14 amino acids. Per germline, CDR1 MDHEN and CDR2 SYDVKM. CDR3 nucleotide sequence: TGTGCCAGCAGTTCGACAGGGGGGGGAGAGACCCAGTACTTC. It yields the protein CASSSTGGGETQYF.

The rearrangement joins TRBV11-2 to TRBJ1-4, with 9 positions matching TRBD1. Per the germline V gene, CDR1 is SGHAT and CDR2 is FQNNGV. Trimming took 1 base from V and 8 from J; bases not matched to a gene: 5. This CDR3 has 15 amino acids. The DNA of the CDR3 is TGTGCCAGCAGCTTAGGGGGACAGGGTTTCGAAAAACTGTTTTTT. This sequence encodes CASSLGGQGFEKLFF.

The chain combines TRBV9 with TRBJ2-7; perhaps TRBD1 as D (6 bases). Germline V gives CDR1 SGDLS, CDR2 YYNGEE. There are 15 residues in the CDR3. Trimming left V 1 base short and J 5 bases short, with 16 bases between. The CDR3 bases are TGTGCCAGCAGCGTACAGGGGCATGAGCAGGACGAGCAGTACTTC. Translation: CASSVQGHEQDEQYF.

This clone is a singleton in its sample. The chain joins TRBV5-6 to TRBJ2-1; a possible D gene is TRBD2 (5 bases). Germline values: CDR1 SGHDT, CDR2 YYEEEE. The CDR3 is 15 amino acids. V was pared by 4 bases and J by 4 bases, with 15 bases between. CDR3 loop: CASSRRTLQYNEQFF. The CDR3 nucleotides read TGTGCCAGCAGCCGCCGGACTCTACAGTACAATGAGCAGTTCTTC. The complete variable domain, with remaining parts taken from reference TRBV5-6 and TRBJ2-1, reads DAGVTQSPTHLIKTRGQQVTLRCSPKSGHDTVSWYQQALGQGPQFIFQYYEEEERQRGNFPDRFSGHQFPNYSSELNVNALLLGDSALYLCASSRRTLQYNEQFFGPGTRLTVL.

The gene calls are TRBV11-3 and TRBJ2-2; 9 positions match TRBD1. The CDR3 is 16 amino acids. The germline V gene has CDR1 SGHNT and CDR2 YENEEA. V lost 6 bases, J lost 3 bases, and 8 bases stayed unmatched. The CDR3: CASRTDRGRYTGELFF. The CDR3 nucleotides read TGTGCCAGCAGGACGGACAGGGGACGATACACCGGGGAGCTGTTTTTT. The whole variable domain, filled in from reference TRBV11-3 and TRBJ2-2, reads EAGVVQSPRYKIIEKKQPVAFWCNPISGHNTLYWYLQNLGQGPELLIRYENEEAVDDSQLPKDRFSAERLKGVDSTLKIQPAELGDSAVYLCASRTDRGRYTGELFFGEGSRLTVL.

V usage is TRBV9 and J usage is TRBJ2-1; possible D gene TRBD2, 6 bases. The CDR3 totals 15 residues. CDR1 SGDLS and CDR2 YYNGEE come from the germline V gene. With 0 bases removed from V and 6 bases from J, the gap between germline ends came to 13 bases. Written as DNA, the CDR3 is TGTGCCAGCAGCGTAGACCTAGCGATGGTCAATGAGCAGTTCTTC. As protein: CASSVDLAMVNEQFF.

The chain uses TRBV6-1 and TRBJ2-7; D may be TRBD1 (5 bases). The V gene's germline CDR1 is MNHNS and CDR2 SASEGT. The CDR3 loop spans 15 amino acids. Trimming took off 3 bases at V and 2 bases at J, with 14 bases between the two ends. The CDR3 region is CASSETHQGTYEQYF. CDR3 DNA: TGTGCCAGCAGTGAGACCCATCAGGGAACCTACGAGCAGTACTTC.

This chain connects TRBV24-1 to TRBJ2-1; TRBD2 agrees at 7 bases. Germline CDR1 is KGHDR and CDR2 is SFDVKD. After removal of 9 bases from V and 7 bases from J, the junction contained 8 bases not matched to a gene. This CDR3 region has 13 residues. CDR3 DNA: TGTGCCACCGCGGGAGATTACTTGAATGAGCAGTTCTTC. Its protein product is CATAGDYLNEQFF.

V is TRBV9 and J is TRBJ2-3; TRBD1 aligns across 10 bases. Trimming at V came to 2 bases and at J to 2 bases, leaving 5 bases not matched to a gene. The CDR3 runs 16 residues. Germline V lookup: CDR1 SGDLS, CDR2 YYNGEE. CDR3 sequence reads: CASSVGTGVNTDTQYF. The CDR3 nucleotides read TGTGCCAGCAGCGTGGGGACAGGGGTCAACACAGATACGCAGTATTTT.

This CDR3 is CASSRTPGPKAYEQYF. The CDR3 region has the DNA TGTGCCAGCAGCCGGACACCAGGACCCAAAGCCTACGAGCAGTACTTC. The chain uses TRBV27 and TRBJ2-7, with D tentatively TRBD1 (5 bases). The CDR3 runs 16 residues. Trimming cost V 6 bases and J 2 bases, with 20 bases left between them. Germline V lookup: CDR1 MNHEY, CDR2 SMNVEV (reference sequence).

The sample holds one count of this clone. The rearrangement joins TRBV12-3 or TRBV12-4 to TRBJ1-2; D is unresolved. This CDR3 comprises 12 residues. Deletions cut 5 bases from V and 0 bases from J, with 4 bases between. The CDR3 nucleotides are TGTGCCAGCAGTCCCTCTAACTATGGCTACACCTTC. Its protein product is CASSPSNYGYTF.

The V and J genes are TRBV19 and TRBJ1-1, with 10 nucleotides matching TRBD1. In germline, CDR1 is LNHDA, CDR2 SQIVND (reference sequence). Unmatched junction bases numbered 7, after V lost 6 bases and J lost 6 bases. This CDR3 has 14 residues. CDR3 nucleotide sequence: TGTGCCAGTAGACGGGACAGGGGAGATCCTGAAGCTTTCTTT. As protein: CASRRDRGDPEAFF.

The chain combines TRBV24-1 with TRBJ1-1; no reliable D call. V lost 1 base, J lost 11 bases, and 10 bases lay in between. The germline V gene encodes CDR1 KGHDR and CDR2 SFDVKD. The CDR3 contains 12 residues. Here the CDR3 reads CATSDFGGRAFF. CDR3 nucleotide sequence: TGTGCCACCAGTGATTTCGGAGGCCGGGCTTTCTTT.

Only a few counts were recorded for this clone. This rearrangement joins TRBV2 to TRBJ1-5; D is perhaps TRBD1 (5 bases). This CDR3 has 13 residues. Germline V CDR1 and CDR2: SNHLY, FYNNEI. Trimming shortened V by 6 bases and J by 7 bases, and 13 bases separated the two germline ends. This chain's CDR3 is CASSLTRDQPQHF. The CDR3 DNA is TGTGCCAGCAGCCTGACTAGGGACCAGCCCCAGCATTTT.

This chain joins TRBV14 and TRBJ1-2, with 7 bases lining up with TRBD1. The ends lost 1 base at V and 13 bases at J; junction bases unmatched: 9. This CDR3 is 13 amino acids long. Germline V CDR1 and CDR2: SGHDN, FVKESK. The CDR3 loop reads CASSQVFGTASTF. The DNA for the CDR3 is TGTGCCAGCAGCCAAGTTTTTGGGACAGCAAGCACCTTC.

V is TRBV28 and J is TRBJ1-5; D possibly corresponds to TRBD1 (6 bases). This CDR3 spans 17 amino acids. The V end was cut by 3 bases, the J end by 0 bases, with 15 bases between. Germline V lookup: CDR1 MDHEN, CDR2 SYDVKM. DNA for the CDR3: TGTGCCAGCAGTTTTCGCGGGGGCAGCGATAGCAATCAGCCCCAGCATTTT. Translation: CASSFRGGSDSNQPQHF.

This chain uses TRBV11-2 with TRBJ2-7; D not certain. V shed 5 bases and J shed 6 bases, with 11 bases lying between them. Germline CDR1 SGHAT, CDR2 FQNNGV. This CDR3 contains 12 residues. The CDR3 nucleotides read TGTGCCAGCAGCCCCTCTCGCGGCGAGCAGTACTTC. Protein: CASSPSRGEQYF.

This clone was found a few times. The chain has TRBV5-1 and TRBJ2-3; 12 bases agree with TRBD2. There are 17 residues in the CDR3. Trimming took 4 bases from V and 5 from J; bases not matched to a gene: 11. Germline loops: CDR1 SGHRS, CDR2 YFSETQ. CDR3 loop: CASSILAGGPIGDTQYF. The CDR3 DNA reads TGCGCCAGCAGCATTCTAGCGGGAGGGCCAATCGGAGATACGCAGTATTTT.